This T cell receptor beta chain was recorded in a study of cytomegalovirus exposure and HLA in healthy donors. 60 Vbeta and 13 Jbeta primers were used in PCR. The repertoire was sequenced with immunoSEQ multiplex PCR; TCRdb's copy has only in-frame clones and lacks some. The sample comprises approximately 170,000 clones, 70% to 75% of which are singletons, and approximately 4.8% rests with the top ten. V lost 7 bases to trimming and J lost 7 bases; unmatched junction nucleotides: 6. The germline gives CDR1 MNHEY, CDR2 SVGAGI. This CDR3 region has 14 residues. The sequence came from a man in his thirties or forties in good health and CMV-seropositive. The chain employs TRBV6-5 and TRBJ1-6; 8 positions agree with TRBD1. Specimen: PBMCs. The DNA of the CDR3 is TGTGCCAGCAATACCGACAGGGGCAATTCACCCCTCCACTTT. Its translation: CASNTDRGNSPLHF.